The 5 T cell receptor beta chains listed next were all sequenced from one sample in a study of blood T cell repertoires in COVID-19. Profiling relied on immunoSEQ multiplex PCR, and the TCRdb table lists in-frame clones only, not all of them. The sample has approximately 100,000 clones, under 85% seen once. Sequenced sample: peripheral blood. These receptors originate from a human donor in a cohort sampled during active COVID-19.

The rearrangement joins TRBV30 to TRBJ1-1, with 8 bases aligning to TRBD1. Germline V lookup: CDR1 GTSNPN, CDR2 SVGIG (reference sequence). With V trimmed by 1 base and J by 4 bases, 5 bases remained unmatched. CDR3 size: 14 residues. The CDR3 coding sequence is TGTGCCTGGAGTGGCCCACAGGGGGGCACTGAAGCTTTCTTT. This codes for CAWSGPQGGTEAFF.

CDR3 in amino acids: CASSSGASYEQYF. CDR3 coding DNA: TGCGCCAGCTCTAGCGGGGCCTCCTACGAGCAGTACTTC. The chain has TRBV10-2 and TRBJ2-7; 9 bases map to TRBD2. Germline V gene sequence: CDR1 WSHSY, CDR2 SAAADI. V shed 8 bases, J shed 0 bases, and the junction held 2 bases outside the gene matches. The CDR3 spans 13 residues.

V and J are TRBV6-5 and TRBJ2-7, with a weak D call TRBD1 (6 bases). Trimming took 6 bases from V and 5 from J, leaving 11 bases between them. The germline V gene has CDR1 MNHEY and CDR2 SVGAGI. This CDR3 spans 12 amino acids. CDR3 loop: CASSRTVHEQYF. The CDR3 DNA sequence: TGTGCCAGCAGCAGGACAGTTCACGAGCAGTACTTC.

The CDR3 nucleotides read TGTGCCATCCGCAACAACAATCAGCCCCAGCATTTT. Protein product: CAIRNNNQPQHF. This sequence joins TRBV10-3 and TRBJ1-5; D gene uncertain. The V end was cut by 8 bases, the J end by 3 bases, with 8 bases between. The CDR3 covers 12 residues. Germline CDR1 reads ENHRY; CDR2 reads SYGVKD.

V and J are TRBV30 and TRBJ2-3; a weak D match, TRBD2 (6 bases). There are 13 residues in the CDR3. The germline V gene has CDR1 GTSNPN and CDR2 SVGIG (reference sequence). V was shortened by 4 bases and J by 5 bases, with 13 bases between the two germline ends. CDR3 sequence: CAWMGGGRDTQYF. For the CDR3, the DNA is TGTGCCTGGATGGGGGGAGGTAGAGATACGCAGTATTTT.